This section outlines one T cell receptor (beta chain) sequence together with its context. The antigen it binds to is not known. Base qualities are not recorded, but no much larger clone differs from it by a single base. Libraries came from 5' RACE. Reads for this sample came from an Illumina HiSeq 2000. Template switching introduced a universal primer binding site; the final cDNA contained a unique molecular identifier, enabling accurate counting of TCR cDNA molecules. First-strand cDNA for TCR alpha and beta chains was synthesized from specific primers in the conserved constant-segment region. To control for contamination, every cDNA library was double barcoded, receiving both a SMART-Mk sample barcode and Illumina barcodes. TruSeq adapter sequences, together with Illumina sample barcodes, were added in two successive PCR steps. Sequencing of the TCR alpha and beta cDNA libraries was done on the Illumina HiSeq platform using custom primers. The authors processed their data as follows. Unique molecular identifiers were extracted from raw reads with MiGEC, and CDR3 positions were determined with MiXCR. Recombination models were inferred per individual with the repgenHMM and IGoR tools using an EM algorithm. Shared clonotypes were analyzed with the tcR package in R, and sharing was normalized by the product of cloneset sizes. To study raw recombination free of thymic and clonal selection effects, out-of-frame nonproductive sequences were analyzed. The public reads were reanalyzed by TCRdb: fastp trimming at Q25, MiXCR alignment, in-frame beta chains only. For every CDR3 protein sequence, its rows merge into one entry that carries the most common genes and DNA. None of the V and J calls come from the authors' own analysis; TCRdb made them. The sample table shows roughly 250,000 distinct CDR3 sequences, and roughly 7.5% are seen once. Clones ranked in the top ten supply roughly 5% of the sample.

This sample is drawn from a study of identical twins (dated by TCRdb to 2016 to 2018). Context from the whole study: The study deep-sequenced TCR alpha and beta repertoires from monozygotic twins, unrelated adults of various ages and cord blood to test whether fetal clonotypes persist. To rule out contamination, the twin experiments were replicated at different times with different library preparation protocols.

Every donor was a healthy Caucasian. Three pairs of female monozygotic twins, all aged about 18 to 29 years, made up the twin cohort. CD4+ and CD8+ T cell populations were isolated with positive isolation kits from Invitrogen. General findings and caveats noted by the study authors: Compared with coincidental sharing between unrelated individuals, out-of-frame TCR alpha sequences shared between twins showed an excess of sequences with low generation probability. Because the same donors could not be followed over many years, conclusions were based on cross-sectional statistical analysis. Excess twin sharing in beta out-of-frame sequences was weaker because fewer shared sequences lowered the signal-to-noise ratio. In monozygotic twins, recombination models systematically underestimated out-of-frame TCR alpha sharing, but the models matched the sharing seen between unrelated individuals. Invariant T cells such as MAIT and iNKT could partly confound zero-insertion analyses, although diverse VJ usage argued against such confounding for most clonotypes. Fewer insertions were carried by abundant cord blood beta clonotypes, a similar but weaker trend appeared in young adult naive repertoires, and no such trend appeared in memory repertoires.

Trimming leaves V shorter by 3 bases and J shorter by 3 bases, with the junction holding 5 bases beyond the gene matches. From the cysteine through the phenylalanine, the CDR3 covers 15 amino acids. Of the read, only the CDR3 DNA is kept; its 45 bases are in frame from base 1. The germline V gene supplies CDR1 SGHRS and CDR2 YFSETQ. These same data were also listed under a study on yellow fever vaccine responses in identical twins. The second study's paper adds: The authors reported that the T cell response to vaccination in identical twins appeared partly convergent and partly personalized. In identical twins, the study followed T cell clones that responded to the vaccine with precision.

This receptor was identified in a woman aged 18-29 years in good health. Sequenced input: CD8+ T cells sorted from blood. The chain couples TRBV5-1 to TRBJ2-3, with 9 bases in between that match TRBD1. The base sequence is TGCGCCAGCAGCTCACAGGGGGCTGGTACAGATACGCAGTATTTT. Protein translation: CASSSQGAGTDTQYF.